The 17 T cell receptor beta chains given below trace back to one sample, sequenced in a study of shared clonotypes between healthy human individuals. Measured with immunoSEQ multiplex PCR; TCRdb has only the in-frame clones, and not every one. The table shows under 1,900,000 clones, with approximately 98.5% occurring only once. The sequenced sample was naive CD4+ T cells sorted from blood. Specified subset: CD45RA+ positively selected. The source is a man in his thirties or forties in good health.

The chain joins TRBV7-8 to TRBJ2-1; the match to TRBD2 covers 13 bases. The length of the CDR3 is 15 residues. V was pared by 5 bases and J by 8 bases, with 6 bases of the junction left unmatched. CDR1 is SGHVS and CDR2 is FQNEAQ in the germline V gene. In DNA form, the CDR3 reads TGTGCCAGCAGCACCACTAGCGGGAGGGTATATGAGCAGTTCTTC. It yields the protein CASSTTSGRVYEQFF.

The rearrangement links TRBV9 to TRBJ1-1; TRBD1 aligns across 8 bases. Germline V CDR1 and CDR2: SGDLS, YYNGEE. V was clipped by 2 bases and J by 5 bases; unmatched bases: 11. This CDR3 has 16 amino acids. CDR3 in amino acids: CASSVRASTGETEAFF. The CDR3 region has the DNA TGTGCCAGCAGCGTTAGGGCTTCGACAGGGGAGACTGAAGCTTTCTTT.

The chain recombines TRBV19 with TRBJ2-5; 8 nucleotides match TRBD2. Germline V gives CDR1 LNHDA, CDR2 SQIVND (reference sequence). This CDR3 spans 18 amino acids. The V and J ends lost 7 bases and 1 base, in that order; junction bases with no gene match: 17. CDR3 sequence (DNA): TGTGCCAGTAACAAGGGGAACGCGGGAGGCCGTCCCCAAGAGACCCAGTACTTC. This encodes CASNKGNAGGRPQETQYF. The full variable domain, its missing parts supplied by reference TRBV19 and TRBJ2-5, is DGGITQSPKYLFRKEGQNVTLSCEQNLNHDAMYWYRQDPGQGLRLIYYSQIVNDFQKGDIAEGYSVSREKKESFPLTVTSAQKNPTAFYLCASNKGNAGGRPQETQYFGPGTRLLVL.

This chain joins TRBV19 and TRBJ2-3; D may be TRBD2 (5 bases). Looked up from germline, CDR1 is LNHDA and CDR2 is SQIVND (reference sequence). The V end was cut by 1 base, the J end by 4 bases, with 18 bases between. CDR3 length: 17 residues. The CDR3 DNA reads as TGTGCCAGTAGTATAGGTAGGAAGCGGTTTGCCGCAGATACGCAGTATTTT. Translated, it gives CASSIGRKRFAADTQYF.

This chain uses TRBV6-1 with TRBJ1-4, with 9 bases aligning to TRBD1. This CDR3 is 13 amino acids long. V was pared by 7 bases and J by 7 bases, with 4 bases of the junction left unmatched. Per the germline V gene, CDR1 is MNHNS and CDR2 is SASEGT. The CDR3 DNA reads as TGTGCCAGCATCCGGACAGGGGTTGAAAAACTGTTTTTT. Its protein is CASIRTGVEKLFF.

A word on this clone: This CDR3 is also generated by other DNA sequences in the sample. V and J are TRBV5-4 and TRBJ2-1; 8 nucleotides line up with TRBD2. The V gene's germline CDR1 is SGHNT and CDR2 YYREEE (reference sequence). The CDR3 is 15 amino acids. The trim removed 0 bases at V and 5 bases at J, leaving 4 bases unmatched. The CDR3 is CASSLELAGNNEQFF. The CDR3 region has the DNA TGTGCCAGCAGCTTGGAATTAGCGGGGAACAATGAGCAGTTCTTC.

The chain uses TRBV7-9 and TRBJ2-1; 12 bases are shared with TRBD2. In germline, CDR1 is SEHNR, CDR2 FQNEAQ (reference sequence). This CDR3 spans 18 amino acids. Trimming took 5 bases from V and 0 from J; bases not matched to a gene: 8. This CDR3 is CASSRLAGVWSSYNEQFF. CDR3 coding DNA: TGTGCCAGCAGCCGACTAGCGGGAGTATGGAGCTCCTACAATGAGCAGTTCTTC.

DNA of the CDR3: TGTGCCACCAGCAGAGATATACAGGGGGCGGCCGGGCAGTACTTC. Residues: CATSRDIQGAAGQYF. V and J are TRBV15 and TRBJ2-7; 9 bases are a match to TRBD1. V shed 0 bases, J shed 9 bases, and the junction held 9 bases outside the gene matches. The CDR3 has 15 amino acids. The germline V gene encodes CDR1 LNHNV and CDR2 YYDKDF (reference sequence).

The CDR3 reads CASSFSGQAYNEQFF. CDR3 DNA sequence: TGTGCCAGCAGTTTTTCAGGACAGGCATACAATGAGCAGTTCTTC. The chain couples TRBV27 to TRBJ2-1; TRBD1 matches 7 bases. CDR3 length equals 15 residues. The trim removed 3 bases at V and 4 bases at J, leaving 6 bases unmatched. The V gene's germline CDR1 is MNHEY and CDR2 SMNVEV (reference sequence).

V usage is TRBV2 and J usage is TRBJ2-5; 8 bases are shared with TRBD1. Germline CDR1 SNHLY, CDR2 FYNNEI. CDR3 size: 17 residues. With V trimmed by 3 bases and J by 5 bases, 14 bases remained unmatched. The CDR3 here is CASSERTGSGWGETQYF. The CDR3 DNA reads as TGTGCCAGCAGTGAGAGGACAGGGTCAGGTTGGGGGGAGACCCAGTACTTC.

The chain combines TRBV19 with TRBJ2-1, with 8 bases fitting TRBD2. This CDR3 has 13 amino acids. V lost 7 bases, J lost 9 bases, and 8 bases stayed unmatched. Germline CDR1 LNHDA, CDR2 SQIVND (reference sequence). The CDR3 loop reads CASTSGSLFEQFF. The CDR3 DNA reads as TGTGCCAGTACGAGCGGGAGTCTCTTTGAGCAGTTCTTC.

The chain joins TRBV7-8 to TRBJ1-2; no reliable D call. The germline CDR1 and CDR2 sequences are SGHVS and FQNEAQ. There are 15 residues in the CDR3. V gave up 5 bases and J gave up 2 bases, with 15 bases separating them. The CDR3 nucleotides read TGTGCCAGCAGCGCCCCCCACGGGCAAAACTATGGCTACACCTTC. This gives the protein CASSAPHGQNYGYTF.

V is TRBV18 and J is TRBJ1-1; 8 bases are shared with TRBD1. The CDR3 covers 15 residues. V lost 5 bases and J lost 0; bases outside the gene matches: 5. CDR1 and CDR2 from the germline V gene are KGHSH and LQKENI. CDR3 sequence (DNA): TGTGCCAGCTCATTGGACAGGGCCATGAACACTGAAGCTTTCTTT. It specifies CASSLDRAMNTEAFF.

The chain has TRBV5-1 and TRBJ1-5; D is ambiguous. CDR3 length: 14 residues. CDR1 and CDR2 from the germline V gene are SGHRS and YFSETQ. V gave up 1 base and J gave up 6 bases, with 11 bases separating them. The CDR3 loop is CASSLIGKRQPQHF. The CDR3 DNA follows: TGCGCCAGCAGCTTGATTGGGAAACGTCAGCCCCAGCATTTT.

The chain links TRBV28 to TRBJ1-1, with unresolved D. The ends were cut back, 7 bases at V and 10 bases at J, with 25 bases in the middle. The CDR3 covers 15 residues. From germline, CDR1 is MDHEN and CDR2 SYDVKM. CDR3 sequence reads: CASIHSPGASGGAFF. CDR3 DNA: TGTGCCAGCATTCACTCACCGGGAGCATCGGGTGGAGCTTTCTTT. The whole variable domain, remainder taken from reference TRBV28 and TRBJ1-1, is DVKVTQSSRYLVKRTGEKVFLECVQDMDHENMFWYRQDPGLGLRLIYFSYDVKMKEKGDIPEGYSVSREKKERFSLILESASTNQTSMYLCASIHSPGASGGAFFGQGTRLTVV.

The V call is TRBV19, the J call TRBJ2-1, with D perhaps TRBD2 (7 bases). V lost 1 base, J lost 12 bases, and 19 bases lay in between. The germline CDR1 and CDR2 sequences are LNHDA and SQIVND (reference sequence). The CDR3 length is 15 residues. CDR3 amino acids: CASSIGQAAGEMQFF. CDR3 DNA: TGTGCCAGTAGTATAGGACAGGCGGCGGGAGAGATGCAGTTCTTC.

In the case of this clone: One junction end does not reproduce the germline sequence, and a read error may be involved. The chain is built from TRBV9 and TRBJ2-5, with 10 positions matching TRBD2. The CDR3 is 14 residues long. Germline V gene sequence: CDR1 SGDLS, CDR2 YYNGEE. The CDR3 spells CASSVAVTSGNLDF. The CDR3 DNA reads as TGTGCCAGCAGCGTAGCAGTTACTAGCGGGAATCTCGACTTC.